A selection of T cell receptor beta chains follows, all from one sample in a study of Ad26.COV2.S vaccination and SARS-CoV-2 variants. The protocol was immunoSEQ multiplex PCR, while the TCRdb copy is restricted to in-frame clones and leaves out a portion. Among roughly 390,000 clones listed, 75% to 90% were seen once. This sample comprised peripheral blood, obtained in a trial of Ad26.COV2.S vaccine versus placebo. All receptors derive from a person aged 18-65 years who received the Ad26.COV2.S COVID-19 vaccine or a placebo. Each CDR3 is given with its conserved first and last residue. The D gene is left open where the match is weak. Some rows have no size entry. The others give once, few or many, or a class for an expanded clone.

CDR3 length	D gene	clone size	V gene	J gene	CDR3 DNA	CDR3 protein
14	.	.	TRBV5-1	TRBJ2-5	TGCGCCAGCAGCTCCGGGCAGGGGAGGGAGACCCAGTACTTC	CASSSGQGRETQYF
17	TRBD1	.	TRBV7-9	TRBJ2-1	TGTGCCAGCAGCTTAGCTTCACAGGGGGTCCTCCCCCATGAGCAGTTCTTC	CASSLASQGVLPHEQFF
12	.	.	TRBV28	TRBJ2-1	TGTGCCAGCAGGTCACAGGACAATGAGCAGTTCTTC	CASRSQDNEQFF
17	.	once	TRBV6-1	TRBJ2-3	TGTGCCAGCAGTGACTTTTACGGGACAACTAGCACAGATACGCAGTATTTT	CASSDFYGTTSTDTQYF
14	.	few	TRBV10-3	TRBJ1-5	TGTGCCATCAGTGAGGTAGGGCTCAATCAGCCCCAGCATTTT	CAISEVGLNQPQHF
13	.	.	TRBV27	TRBJ1-5	TGTGCCAGCAGTTTAGGGGTCAATCAGCCCCAGCATTTT	CASSLGVNQPQHF
13	.	many	TRBV2	TRBJ1-3	TGTGCCAGCAAGATGACAGAAGGAAACACCATATATTTT	CASKMTEGNTIYF
17	TRBD1	once	TRBV11-2	TRBJ2-1	TGTGCCAGCAGCTTAAGGCCGGGACAGAGCTCCTACAATGAGCAGTTCTTC	CASSLRPGQSSYNEQFF
15	.	.	TRBV5-4	TRBJ2-4	TGTGCCAGCAGTCTCGGACCAAATGGCGGGAACATTCAGTACTTC	CASSLGPNGGNIQYF
13	.	.	TRBV6-6	TRBJ2-7	TGTGCCAGCAGTTCGCCAGGGTCCTACGAGCAGTACTTC	CASSSPGSYEQYF
14	TRBD1	few	TRBV5-1	TRBJ2-7	TGCGCCAGCAGCTTGGGGGACAGTCCCTACGAGCAGTACTTC	CASSLGDSPYEQYF
15	.	.	TRBV21-1	TRBJ1-3	TGTGCCAGCACCTGGCCCAGGGAGGCTGGAAACACCATATATTTT	CASTWPREAGNTIYF
15	.	.	TRBV27	TRBJ1-6	TGTGCCAGCAGACACGATAGCTCCTATAATTCACCCCTCCACTTT	CASRHDSSYNSPLHF
18	.	.	TRBV24-1	TRBJ1-3	TGTGCCACCAGTGATTCACTTCGACAGGTGCACTCTGGAAACACCATATATTTT	CATSDSLRQVHSGNTIYF
13	.	.	TRBV7-9	TRBJ1-1	TGTGCCAGCACCTATTCCTGGAACACTGAAGCTTTCTTT	CASTYSWNTEAFF
13	.	.	TRBV12-3/TRBV12-4	TRBJ1-4	TGTGCCAGCAGTAGAATAGGGGGGGAAAAACTGTTTTTT	CASSRIGGEKLFF
13	.	.	TRBV10-2	TRBJ1-5	TGCGCCAGCAGTGTGGGGTTAGGCCAGCCCCAGCATTTT	CASSVGLGQPQHF
15	.	.	TRBV5-4	TRBJ2-1	TGTGCCAGCAGCTTTTTACAGGGACGCTACAATGAGCAGTTCTTC	CASSFLQGRYNEQFF
14	.	.	TRBV9	TRBJ2-5	TGTGCCAGCAGCGTAGCTCCAGTGGTAGAGACCCAGTACTTC	CASSVAPVVETQYF
19	.	few	TRBV12-5	TRBJ1-1	TGTGCTAGTGGTTTGGTAAATTCAGGGCTTAGGATTGGGGACACTGAAGCTTTCTTT	CASGLVNSGLRIGDTEAFF
13	.	.	TRBV12-3/TRBV12-4	TRBJ1-5	TGTGCCAGCAGTTTGCAGGGGAGTCAGCCCCAGCATTTT	CASSLQGSQPQHF
13	.	.	TRBV10-3	TRBJ1-4	TGTGCCATCCGCGGGGTAGTTCAGGAAAAACTGTTTTTT	CAIRGVVQEKLFF
14	.	.	TRBV30	TRBJ1-1	TGTGCCTGGAGCTGGTCCCAGCTGGAGGCTGAAGCTTTCTTT	CAWSWSQLEAEAFF
13	TRBD2	.	TRBV6-5	TRBJ2-7	TGTGCCAGCAGGCGTAGCGGGGTGTACGAGCAGTACTTC	CASRRSGVYEQYF
15	TRBD1	.	TRBV14	TRBJ2-1	TGTGCCAGCAGCCCCGGACAGGGTCCGTTCAATGAGCAGTTCTTC	CASSPGQGPFNEQFF
16	.	.	TRBV4-3	TRBJ1-4	TGCGCCAGCAGCCAAGATTTGAGGACACCCAATGAAAAACTGTTTTTT	CASSQDLRTPNEKLFF
15	.	.	TRBV5-6	TRBJ1-5	TGTGCCAGCAGCTTGGGCAGAGCCAATAATCAGCCCCAGCATTTT	CASSLGRANNQPQHF
15	.	once	TRBV27	TRBJ1-1	TGTGCCAGCAGTTTTCGCAGGGTGGCGAACACTGAAGCTTTCTTT	CASSFRRVANTEAFF
13	.	.	TRBV11-3	TRBJ2-7	TGTGCCAGCAGCTTAGGGGCGGGTTACGAGCAGTACTTC	CASSLGAGYEQYF
16	TRBD1	few	TRBV27	TRBJ1-2	TGTGCCAGCAGTCCCATCGGACAGGGGGCCTACTATGGCTACACCTTC	CASSPIGQGAYYGYTF
16	.	.	TRBV7-6	TRBJ1-1	TGTGCCAGCAGCACCCGACGGGAGGGCCCGAACACTGAAGCTTTCTTT	CASSTRREGPNTEAFF
15	TRBD1	once	TRBV7-9	TRBJ2-1	TGTGCCAGCAGCCCAGCCGGGACAGTTCACAATGAGCAGTTCTTC	CASSPAGTVHNEQFF
16	TRBD1	.	TRBV19	TRBJ1-2	TGTGCCAGTAGTATAAAACCCGGGACAGGGAACTATGGCTACACCTTC	CASSIKPGTGNYGYTF
16	.	.	TRBV11-2	TRBJ2-3	TGTGCCAGCAGCTTAGACTCCTGGGGTAACACAGATACGCAGTATTTT	CASSLDSWGNTDTQYF
14	TRBD1	.	TRBV6-5	TRBJ2-7	TGTGCCACCTCGTTCGAGGGACAGGGCTACGAGCAGTACTTC	CATSFEGQGYEQYF
14	.	.	TRBV15	TRBJ2-3	TGTGCCACCAGCGAGACGTTGGGCACAGATACGCAGTATTTT	CATSETLGTDTQYF
15	.	.	TRBV2	TRBJ2-2	TGTGCCAGCAGTGACTATGACGATTACACCGGGGAGCTGTTTTTT	CASSDYDDYTGELFF
14	.	.	TRBV7-9	TRBJ1-1	TGTGCCAGCAGCTTAGTAGCAGTGAACACTGAAGCTTTCTTT	CASSLVAVNTEAFF
12	.	.	TRBV7-9	TRBJ1-2	TGTGCCAGCAGTCAATCACGGGATGGCTACACCTTC	CASSQSRDGYTF
13	.	.	TRBV28	TRBJ1-6	TGTGCCAGCAGAGACAGATATTATTCACCCCTCCACTTT	CASRDRYYSPLHF
14	TRBD1	.	TRBV2	TRBJ2-7	TGTGCCAGTCACGCCGGGACAGTATCCTACGAGCAGTACTTC	CASHAGTVSYEQYF
15	TRBD2	.	TRBV27	TRBJ2-3	TGTGCCAGCAGTTTACAGAGCGGGGGGGCCATTACGCAGTATTTT	CASSLQSGGAITQYF
15	TRBD1	.	TRBV2	TRBJ1-6	TGTGCCAGCAGTGAAGTGGGACAGGGGATTTCACCCCTCCACTTT	CASSEVGQGISPLHF
13	TRBD1	.	TRBV20-1	TRBJ2-5	TGCAGTGCTAGTGTGGACAGGGAAGAGACCCAGTACTTC	CSASVDREETQYF
14	.	.	TRBV11-2	TRBJ2-1	TGTGCCAGCAGCTTAGAGCCTAGCAGCAATGAGCAGTTCTTC	CASSLEPSSNEQFF
12	.	.	TRBV7-2	TRBJ1-2	TGTGCCAGCAGAGAGGCGGGCTATGGCTACACCTTC	CASREAGYGYTF
13	.	.	TRBV20-1	TRBJ1-2	TGCAGTGCTAGTCTGACAGTAACCTATGGCTACACCTTC	CSASLTVTYGYTF
15	.	.	TRBV7-2	TRBJ1-5	TGTGCCAGCAGCTTAGTCCCGGGGAGCAATCAGCCCCAGCATTTT	CASSLVPGSNQPQHF
15	.	few	TRBV2	TRBJ1-6	TGTGCCAGCAGGGGATATAGCTCCTATAATTCACCCCTCCACTTT	CASRGYSSYNSPLHF
15	.	.	TRBV27	TRBJ1-6	TGTGCCAGCAGTTCGGGACTCGCAGTAGCTTCACCCCTCCACTTT	CASSSGLAVASPLHF